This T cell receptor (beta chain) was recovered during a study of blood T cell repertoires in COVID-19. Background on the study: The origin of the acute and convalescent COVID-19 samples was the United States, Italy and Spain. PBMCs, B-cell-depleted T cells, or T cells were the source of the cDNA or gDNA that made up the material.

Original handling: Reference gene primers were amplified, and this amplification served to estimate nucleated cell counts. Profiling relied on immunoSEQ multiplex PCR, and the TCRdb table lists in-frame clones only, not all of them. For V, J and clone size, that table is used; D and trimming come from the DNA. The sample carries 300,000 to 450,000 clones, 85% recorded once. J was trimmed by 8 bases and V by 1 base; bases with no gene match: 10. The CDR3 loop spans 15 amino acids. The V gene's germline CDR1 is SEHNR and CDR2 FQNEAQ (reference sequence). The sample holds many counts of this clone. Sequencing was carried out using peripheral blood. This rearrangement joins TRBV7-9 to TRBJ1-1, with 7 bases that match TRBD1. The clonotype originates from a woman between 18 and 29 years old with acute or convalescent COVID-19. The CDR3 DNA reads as TGTGCCAGCAGCTTAGGCCCCTTTGAGACAGGGGAAGCTTTCTTT. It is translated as CASSLGPFETGEAFF.